A selection of T cell receptor beta chains follows, all from one sample in a study of control samples from healthy donors and cancer patients. Assay used: immunoSEQ multiplex PCR; TCRdb lists only in-frame clones, some missing. The table lists about 120,000 clones, around 87% of them singletons. Sequenced material: blood. The receptor set was obtained from a man younger than 45 in good health. The CDR3 runs from the conserved cysteine through the conserved F or W. D genes are given only for firm matches.

v_gene: TRBV3-1/TRBV3-2
j_gene: TRBJ2-1
d_gene: -
CDR3nt: TGTGCCAGCAGCCAAGATGGGGCTAGCCAAGGAGAGCAGTTCTTC
CDR3aa: CASSQDGASQGEQFF

v_gene: TRBV7-2
j_gene: TRBJ1-1
d_gene: -
CDR3nt: TGTGCCAGCAGCTTGGAAATAGGACTTACCAACACTGAAGCTTTCTTT
CDR3aa: CASSLEIGLTNTEAFF

v_gene: TRBV19
j_gene: TRBJ2-3
d_gene: -
CDR3nt: TGTGCCAGTAGTACGGTTTTCAGAGCCACAGCCACGCAGTATTTT
CDR3aa: CASSTVFRATATQYF

v_gene: TRBV3-1/TRBV3-2
j_gene: TRBJ1-3
d_gene: -
CDR3nt: TGTGCCAGCAGCCGAGGGGAATCTGGAAACACCATATATTTT
CDR3aa: CASSRGESGNTIYF

v_gene: TRBV29-1
j_gene: TRBJ2-2
d_gene: TRBD1
CDR3nt: TGCAGCGTTTCCCGGACAGGAAACACCGGGGAGCTGTTTTTT
CDR3aa: CSVSRTGNTGELFF

v_gene: TRBV5-4
j_gene: TRBJ1-5
d_gene: -
CDR3nt: TGTGCCAGCAGCTTGGATGGTCAGCCCCAGCATTTT
CDR3aa: CASSLDGQPQHF

v_gene: TRBV7-2
j_gene: TRBJ1-6
d_gene: -
CDR3nt: TGTGCCAGCAGCTCCGACAGGTCGAATTCACCCCTCCACTTT
CDR3aa: CASSSDRSNSPLHF

v_gene: TRBV19
j_gene: TRBJ1-2
d_gene: TRBD1
CDR3nt: TGTGCCAGTAGTACTTCGGACAGGCCCCATACCGGCTACACCTTC
CDR3aa: CASSTSDRPHTGYTF

v_gene: TRBV7-9
j_gene: TRBJ2-2
d_gene: TRBD1
CDR3nt: TGTGCCAGCAGCTTAAGCGAGGGGGCCACCGGGGAGCTGTTTTTT
CDR3aa: CASSLSEGATGELFF

v_gene: TRBV18
j_gene: TRBJ1-1
d_gene: TRBD1
CDR3nt: TGTGCCAGCTCACCGCCGGGACAGTACACTGAAGCTTTCTTT
CDR3aa: CASSPPGQYTEAFF